These 18 T cell receptor beta chains originate from one sample sequenced in a study of blood T cells in healthy people across ages (dated by TCRdb to about 2015). Receptors were amplified or captured by 5' RACE. Instrument on record: Illumina HiSeq 2500. A second PCR of 7 to 11 cycles was performed with a sample-barcoded 5' primer and a J-beta primer mix. TCRdb took the public reads, trimmed them with fastp at Q25, ran MiXCR for clone calling and kept in-frame beta chains. Rows are unified per CDR3 protein, each entry keeping the most common DNA and genes. For this sample there are approximately 1.5 million distinct CDR3 sequences; approximately 39% appear just once. The top ten constitute approximately 4.1% of the sample. The specimen sequenced was blood. The source of these receptors is a woman aged 18-29 years in good health.

This clonotype was seen more than once but under ten times. The V gene is TRBV12-3 or TRBV12-4, the J gene TRBJ1-5; no definite D call. This CDR3 comprises 15 residues. V dropped 1 base and J dropped 4 bases, with 11 bases sitting between them. The CDR3 spells CASSLGPGWNQPQHF. The CDR3 DNA reads as TGTGCCAGCAGTTTAGGGCCCGGCTGGAATCAGCCCCAGCATTTT.

The chain has TRBV13 and TRBJ1-2; possible D gene TRBD1, 5 bases. V gave up 5 bases and J gave up 8 bases, with 21 bases separating them. Germline values: CDR1 PRHDT, CDR2 FYEKMQ (reference sequence). The CDR3 extends over 15 amino acids. CDR3 amino acids: CASSPGTDRRRGYTF. CDR3 DNA sequence: TGTGCCAGCAGCCCGGGGACGGATCGAAGAAGGGGCTACACCTTC.

This clonotype was recorded a few times. The CDR3 coding sequence is TGTGCCAGCAGTTTAGCGAACCTTCAGACTGGGGATACGCAGTATTTT. It codes for CASSLANLQTGDTQYF. This sequence joins TRBV12-3 or TRBV12-4 and TRBJ2-3; the D is unclear. There are 16 residues in the CDR3. V dropped 0 bases and J dropped 6 bases, with 16 bases sitting between them.

V gene TRBV7-9 combines with J gene TRBJ2-7, with 8 bases identical to TRBD2. The trim removed 1 base at V and 5 bases at J, leaving 7 bases unmatched. The CDR3 spans 15 residues. CDR1 and CDR2 from the germline V gene are SEHNR and FQNEAQ (reference sequence). CDR3 coding DNA: TGTGCCAGCAGCTTAGTCGGTAGCGGGGAAGACGAGCAGTACTTC. This gives the protein CASSLVGSGEDEQYF.

This clonotype has just a few counts. The CDR3 bases are TGTGCCAGCAGCGTAGATCAGGGGAAGACCCAGTACTTC. It codes for CASSVDQGKTQYF. The chain uses TRBV9 and TRBJ2-5, with a weak D call TRBD1 (6 bases). V lost 0 bases to trimming and J lost 6 bases, with 9 bases between them. The CDR3 runs to 13 residues. Per the germline V gene, CDR1 is SGDLS and CDR2 is YYNGEE. The whole variable domain, remainder taken from reference TRBV9 and TRBJ2-5, is DSGVTQTPKHLITATGQRVTLRCSPRSGDLSVYWYQQSLDQGLQFLIQYYNGEERAKGNILERFSAQQFPDLHSELNLSSLELGDSALYFCASSVDQGKTQYFGPGTRLLVL.

This rearrangement joins TRBV4-1 to TRBJ2-1, with a weak D call TRBD2 (6 bases). Germline values: CDR1 MGHRA, CDR2 YSYEKL. Trimming removed 1 base from V and 10 bases from J, with 20 bases in between. The CDR3 runs 16 residues. The CDR3 DNA sequence: TGCGCCAGCAGCCAAGCGGCGGGGTTCGGCATGCACGAGCAGTTCTTC. Protein product: CASSQAAGFGMHEQFF.

This rearrangement joins TRBV9 to TRBJ1-1; TRBD1 matches at 7 bases. Losses at the gene ends were 1 base for V and 5 bases for J; bases not matched to a gene: 5. Germline assignment: CDR1 SGDLS and CDR2 YYNGEE. This CDR3 comprises 14 residues. The CDR3 reads CASSVTGVGTEAFF. DNA for the CDR3: TGTGCCAGCAGCGTAACAGGGGTTGGAACTGAAGCTTTCTTT.

This clonotype appeared once. V is TRBV12-3 or TRBV12-4 and J is TRBJ1-2; D gene ambiguous. V shed 1 base and J shed 4 bases, with 10 bases lying between them. The CDR3 sequence is 14 residues long. CDR3 loop: CASSLGRELYGYTF. The CDR3 DNA sequence: TGTGCCAGCAGTTTAGGGAGGGAGCTCTATGGCTACACCTTC.

V is TRBV6-2 or TRBV6-3 and J is TRBJ2-1, with D perhaps TRBD1 or TRBD2 (5 bases each). CDR3 length equals 22 residues. Germline CDR1 MNHEY, CDR2 SVGEGT. V was pared by 6 bases and J by 5 bases, with 38 bases between. CDR3 sequence reads: CASRADERWGKEGLDTHNEQFF. The DNA of the CDR3 is TGTGCCAGCAGAGCCGACGAGAGGTGGGGAAAAGAAGGACTGGACACACACAATGAGCAGTTCTTC.

J is TRBJ2-1 and V is TRBV29-1, with TRBD2 matching 7 bases. The CDR3 spans 10 residues. Germline V gene data show CDR1 as SQVTM and CDR2 as ANQGSEA. This CDR3 is CRAGVETQFF. The CDR3 DNA follows: TGCAGGGCGGGAGTTGAGACCCAGTTCTTC.

This clonotype came up a few times. The rearrangement joins TRBV27 to TRBJ1-5, with D hard to call. This CDR3 comprises 15 residues. CDR1 MNHEY and CDR2 SMNVEV come from the germline V gene (reference sequence). V was pared by 5 bases and J by 0 bases, with 11 bases between. CDR3 loop: CASSETGYSNQPQHF. In nucleotides, the CDR3 is TGTGCCAGCAGTGAAACGGGATATAGCAATCAGCCCCAGCATTTT.

This clonotype was recorded at least ten times. The chain uses TRBV6-5 and TRBJ1-1, with 8 bases fitting TRBD1. The J segment lost 4 bases and the V segment lost 0 bases, leaving 1 base of the junction unmatched. Germline V gives CDR1 MNHEY, CDR2 SVGAGI. The CDR3 spans 14 residues. CDR3 DNA: TGTGCCAGCAGTTACTCGACAGGGGTCACTGAAGCTTTCTTT. Residues: CASSYSTGVTEAFF.

The chain employs TRBV7-9 and TRBJ2-5; D not certain. Per the germline V gene, CDR1 is SEHNR and CDR2 is FQNEAQ (reference sequence). Trimming took off 5 bases at V and 6 bases at J, with 13 bases between the two ends. The CDR3 sequence is 13 residues long. The CDR3 DNA reads TGTGCCAGCAGCAGGACGGCCGAGAAGACCCAGTACTTC. It specifies CASSRTAEKTQYF.

In its sample, this clonotype was seen a few times. The chain has TRBV5-1 and TRBJ1-2; tentatively, D is TRBD1 (5 bases). Looked up from germline, CDR1 is SGHRS and CDR2 is YFSETQ. The CDR3 runs 14 residues. Deletions cut 3 bases from V and 4 bases from J, with 13 bases between. The chain's CDR3 is CASSSGDGIYGYTF. DNA of the CDR3: TGCGCCAGCAGCTCGGGGGACGGCATCTATGGCTACACCTTC.

This clonotype was found once. A much larger clone sits a single nucleotide away, making a read error possible. The CDR3 DNA reads TGTGCCAGCAGTGTAATTCGAGGGGCTTCTGGCTACACCTTC. The encoded protein is CASSVIRGASGYTF. This chain connects TRBV27 to TRBJ1-2; weak D call: TRBD1 (5 bases). The CDR3 is 14 residues long. V dropped 5 bases and J dropped 7 bases, with 17 bases sitting between them. From germline, CDR1 is MNHEY and CDR2 SMNVEV (reference sequence).

The chain carries TRBV7-9 and TRBJ1-1; D may be TRBD1 (5 bases). The CDR3 consists of 14 residues. Trimming took off 8 bases at V and 0 bases at J, with 13 bases between the two ends. Germline CDR1 SEHNR, CDR2 FQNEAQ (reference sequence). This chain's CDR3 is CASLQGGMNTEAFF. The CDR3 DNA sequence: TGTGCCAGCTTGCAGGGAGGCATGAACACTGAAGCTTTCTTT.

This clonotype was counted once. The rearrangement joins TRBV18 to TRBJ2-5, with unresolved D. Germline loops: CDR1 KGHSH, CDR2 LQKENI. The CDR3 runs 14 residues. V was trimmed by 0 bases and J by 1 base, leaving 6 bases between them. CDR3 sequence (DNA): TGTGCCAGCTCACCACCGCACGGCCAAGAGACCCAGTACTTC. Its protein product is CASSPPHGQETQYF.

The V gene is TRBV2, the J gene TRBJ2-1, with TRBD2 identical over 10 bases. The trim removed 6 bases at V and 7 bases at J, leaving 9 bases unmatched. Germline V gene sequence: CDR1 SNHLY, CDR2 FYNNEI. This CDR3 spans 15 amino acids. The CDR3 loop is CASRIERGGSNEQFF. The CDR3 DNA is TGTGCCAGCAGGATTGAGCGGGGGGGCTCGAATGAGCAGTTCTTC.